Given below is one T cell receptor beta chain in context. Repertoires were generated with immunoSEQ multiplex PCR, while TCRdb's copy carries only in-frame clones and drops some. The data show over 300,000 clones, with around 90% seen just once and approximately 5% held by the top ten. The data were taken from a study of blood T cell repertoires in COVID-19. V was shortened by 10 bases and J by 8 bases, with 17 bases between the two germline ends. Germline V lookup: CDR1 MNHEY, CDR2 SVGAGI. This CDR3 is 12 amino acids long. Sequencing was carried out using PBMCs or T cells enriched from blood (not recorded which). This receptor was identified in a woman younger than 45 who had recovered from COVID-19. This sequence joins TRBV6-5 and TRBJ1-2; D might be TRBD1 (6 bases). The CDR3 sequence: CATKGDRVGYTF. CDR3 nucleotide sequence: TGTGCCACCAAGGGGGACCGGGTGGGCTACACCTTC.